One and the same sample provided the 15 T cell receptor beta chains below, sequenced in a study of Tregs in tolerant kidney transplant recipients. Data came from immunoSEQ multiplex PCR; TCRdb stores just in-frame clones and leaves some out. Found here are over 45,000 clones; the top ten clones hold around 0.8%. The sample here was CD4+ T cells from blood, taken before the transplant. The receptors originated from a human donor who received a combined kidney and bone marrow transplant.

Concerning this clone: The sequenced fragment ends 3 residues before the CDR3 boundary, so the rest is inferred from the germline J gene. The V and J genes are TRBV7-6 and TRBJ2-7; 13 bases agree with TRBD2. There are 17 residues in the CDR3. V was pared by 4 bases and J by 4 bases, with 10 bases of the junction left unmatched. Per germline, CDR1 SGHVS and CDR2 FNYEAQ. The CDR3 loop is CASSSGLAGEAGYEQYF. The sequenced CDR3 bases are TGTGCCAGCAGCTCAGGACTAGCGGGAGAGGCGGGGTACGAG.

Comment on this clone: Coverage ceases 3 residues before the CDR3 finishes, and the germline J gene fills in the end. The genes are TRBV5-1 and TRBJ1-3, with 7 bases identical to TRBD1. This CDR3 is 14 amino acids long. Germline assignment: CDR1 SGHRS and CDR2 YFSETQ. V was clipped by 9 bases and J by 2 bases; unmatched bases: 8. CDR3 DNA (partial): TGCGCCACCCACCAGGGGGAAGCTGGAAACACC. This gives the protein CATHQGEAGNT. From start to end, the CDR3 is CATHQGEAGNTIYF. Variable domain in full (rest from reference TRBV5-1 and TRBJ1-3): KAGVTQTPRYLIKTRGQQVTLSCSPISGHRSVSWYQQTPGQGLQFLFEYFSETQRNKGNFPGRFSGRQFSNSRSEMNVSTLELGDSALYLCATHQGEAGNTIYFGEGSWLTVV.

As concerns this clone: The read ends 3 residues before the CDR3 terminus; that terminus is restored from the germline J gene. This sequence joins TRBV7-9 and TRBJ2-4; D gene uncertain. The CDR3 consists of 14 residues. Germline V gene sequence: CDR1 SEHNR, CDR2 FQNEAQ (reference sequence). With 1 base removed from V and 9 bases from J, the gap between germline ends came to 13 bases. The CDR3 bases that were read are TGTGCCAGCAGCTTAGAGGGTAACCCGTCCATT. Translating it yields CASSLEGNPSI. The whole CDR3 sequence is CASSLEGNPSIQYF.

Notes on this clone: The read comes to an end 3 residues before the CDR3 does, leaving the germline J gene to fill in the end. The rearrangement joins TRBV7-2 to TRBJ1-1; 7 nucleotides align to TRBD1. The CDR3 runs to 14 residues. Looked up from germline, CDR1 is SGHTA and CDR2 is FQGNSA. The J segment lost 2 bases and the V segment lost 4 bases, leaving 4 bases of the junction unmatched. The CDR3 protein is CASSYRGSNTEAFF. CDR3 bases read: TGTGCCAGCAGCTACAGGGGCTCTAACACTGAA.

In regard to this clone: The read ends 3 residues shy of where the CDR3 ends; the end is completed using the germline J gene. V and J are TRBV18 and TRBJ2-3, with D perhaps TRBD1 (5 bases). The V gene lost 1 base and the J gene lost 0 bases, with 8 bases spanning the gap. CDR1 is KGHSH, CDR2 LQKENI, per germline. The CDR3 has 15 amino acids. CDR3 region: CASSPQTVSTDTQYF. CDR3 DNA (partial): TGTGCCAGCTCACCACAGACAGTTAGCACAGATACG.

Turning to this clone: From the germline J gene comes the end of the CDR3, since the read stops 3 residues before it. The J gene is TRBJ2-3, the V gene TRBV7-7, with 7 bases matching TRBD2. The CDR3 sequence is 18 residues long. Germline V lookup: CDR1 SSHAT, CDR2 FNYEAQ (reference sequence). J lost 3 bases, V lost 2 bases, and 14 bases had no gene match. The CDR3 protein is CASSLMPSGALATDTQYF. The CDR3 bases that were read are TGTGCCAGCAGCTTAATGCCTAGCGGAGCCCTAGCAACAGATACG.

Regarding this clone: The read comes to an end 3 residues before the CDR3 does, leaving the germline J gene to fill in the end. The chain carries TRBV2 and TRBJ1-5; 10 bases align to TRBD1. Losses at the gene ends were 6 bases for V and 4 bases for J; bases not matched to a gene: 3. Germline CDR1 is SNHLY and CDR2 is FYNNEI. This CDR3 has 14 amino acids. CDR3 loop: CASRGTGANQPQHF. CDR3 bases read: TGTGCCAGCAGGGGGACAGGGGCAAATCAGCCC.

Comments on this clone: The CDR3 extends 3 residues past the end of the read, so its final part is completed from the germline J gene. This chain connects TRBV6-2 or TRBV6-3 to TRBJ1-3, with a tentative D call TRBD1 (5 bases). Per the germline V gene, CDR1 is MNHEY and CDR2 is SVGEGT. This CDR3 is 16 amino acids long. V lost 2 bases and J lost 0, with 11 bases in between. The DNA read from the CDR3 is TGTGCCAGCAGTTACCTGGGACTGCCCTCTGGAAACACC. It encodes CASSYLGLPSGNT. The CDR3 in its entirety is CASSYLGLPSGNTIYF.

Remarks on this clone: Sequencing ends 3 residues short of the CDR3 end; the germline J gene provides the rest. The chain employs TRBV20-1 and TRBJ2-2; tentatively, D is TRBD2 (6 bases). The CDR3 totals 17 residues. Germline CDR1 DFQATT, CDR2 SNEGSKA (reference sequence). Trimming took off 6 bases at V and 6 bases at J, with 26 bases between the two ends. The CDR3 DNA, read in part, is TGCAGTGCAACCGAGGGGAGACTAGACGCATATGCCGGGGAG. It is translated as CSATEGRLDAYAGE. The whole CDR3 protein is CSATEGRLDAYAGELFF.

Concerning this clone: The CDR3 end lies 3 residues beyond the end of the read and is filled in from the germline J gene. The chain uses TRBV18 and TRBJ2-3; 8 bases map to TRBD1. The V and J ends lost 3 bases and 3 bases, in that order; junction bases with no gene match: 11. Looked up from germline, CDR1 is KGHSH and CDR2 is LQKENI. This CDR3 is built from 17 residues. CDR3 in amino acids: CASSPIPGTGVTDTQYF. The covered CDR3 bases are TGTGCCAGCTCACCTATTCCCGGGACAGGAGTAACAGATACG.

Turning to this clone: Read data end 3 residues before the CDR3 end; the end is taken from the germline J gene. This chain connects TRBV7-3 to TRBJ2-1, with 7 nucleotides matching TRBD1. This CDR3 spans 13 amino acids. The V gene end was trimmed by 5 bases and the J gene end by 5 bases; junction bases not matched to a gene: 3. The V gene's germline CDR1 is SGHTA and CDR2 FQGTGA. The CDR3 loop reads CASSKGTDNEQFF. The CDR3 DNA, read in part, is TGTGCCAGCAGCAAGGGGACAGACAATGAG.

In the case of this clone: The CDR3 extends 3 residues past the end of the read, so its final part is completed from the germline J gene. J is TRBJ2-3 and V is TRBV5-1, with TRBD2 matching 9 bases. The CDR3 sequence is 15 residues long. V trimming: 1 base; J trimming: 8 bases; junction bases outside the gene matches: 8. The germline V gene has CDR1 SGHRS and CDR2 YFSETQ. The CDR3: CASSLNSGSGATQYF. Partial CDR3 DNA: TGCGCCAGCAGCTTGAATAGCGGGAGTGGGGCTACG.

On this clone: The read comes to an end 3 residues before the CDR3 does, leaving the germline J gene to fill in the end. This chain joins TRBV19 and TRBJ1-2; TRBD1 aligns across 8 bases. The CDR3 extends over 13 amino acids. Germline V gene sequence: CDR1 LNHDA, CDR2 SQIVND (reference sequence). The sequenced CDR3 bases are TGTGCCAGTATGGACAGGGACCTTCAGGGC. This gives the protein CASMDRDLQG. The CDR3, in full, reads CASMDRDLQGYTF. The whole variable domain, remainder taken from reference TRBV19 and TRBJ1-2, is DGGITQSPKYLFRKEGQNVTLSCEQNLNHDAMYWYRQDPGQGLRLIYYSQIVNDFQKGDIAEGYSVSREKKESFPLTVTSAQKNPTAFYLCASMDRDLQGYTFGSGTRLTVV.

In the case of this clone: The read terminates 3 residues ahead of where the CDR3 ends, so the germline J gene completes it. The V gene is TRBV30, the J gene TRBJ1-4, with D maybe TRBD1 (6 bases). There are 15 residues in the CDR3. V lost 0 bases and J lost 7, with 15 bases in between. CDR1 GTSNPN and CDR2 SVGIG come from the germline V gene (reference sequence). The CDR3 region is CAWSVSSAGAEKLFF. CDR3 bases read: TGTGCCTGGAGTGTATCGTCGGCAGGGGCTGAAAAA.

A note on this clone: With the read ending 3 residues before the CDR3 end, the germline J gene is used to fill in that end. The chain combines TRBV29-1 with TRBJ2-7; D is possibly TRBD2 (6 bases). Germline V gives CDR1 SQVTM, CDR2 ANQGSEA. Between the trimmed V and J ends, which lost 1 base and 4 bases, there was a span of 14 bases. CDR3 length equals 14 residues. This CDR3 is CSVEGASGGYEQYF. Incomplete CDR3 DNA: TGCAGCGTTGAAGGGGCTAGTGGGGGGTACGAG.